This entry is about one T cell receptor (beta chain). Antigen specificity is unknown. The data were produced by immunoSEQ multiplex PCR, yet TCRdb's version contains in-frame clones alone and is incomplete. The sample shows approximately 8,000 clones, approximately 30% of them seen only once. The treatment: randomized to nivolumab then ipilimumab (arm A) or the reverse (arm B). This sample stems from a study of sequential checkpoint blockade in melanoma. Study background: DNA from 70 to 95 pretreatment tumor samples underwent TCRβ immunosequencing. General study results and limits: In arm A, pretreatment tumor clonality was associated with response. Tumor T-cell fraction and clonality correlated with PD-L1 and CD8+ counts. Rising tumor T-cell fraction and clonality meant about 30 times likelier benefit.

The CDR3 spans 14 residues. Germline-derived CDR1 and CDR2 are SQVTM and ANQGSEA. V was trimmed by 6 bases and J by 0 bases, leaving 12 bases between them. The sample was tumor tissue (inferred from file names), taken from a patient given nivolumab and ipilimumab in sequence. The chain has TRBV29-1 and TRBJ1-3; D remains ambiguous. This TCR was recovered from a human donor with melanoma. The CDR3 coding sequence is TGCAGCGTGAAGACACCCCTCTCTGGAAACACCATATATTTT. Protein: CSVKTPLSGNTIYF.